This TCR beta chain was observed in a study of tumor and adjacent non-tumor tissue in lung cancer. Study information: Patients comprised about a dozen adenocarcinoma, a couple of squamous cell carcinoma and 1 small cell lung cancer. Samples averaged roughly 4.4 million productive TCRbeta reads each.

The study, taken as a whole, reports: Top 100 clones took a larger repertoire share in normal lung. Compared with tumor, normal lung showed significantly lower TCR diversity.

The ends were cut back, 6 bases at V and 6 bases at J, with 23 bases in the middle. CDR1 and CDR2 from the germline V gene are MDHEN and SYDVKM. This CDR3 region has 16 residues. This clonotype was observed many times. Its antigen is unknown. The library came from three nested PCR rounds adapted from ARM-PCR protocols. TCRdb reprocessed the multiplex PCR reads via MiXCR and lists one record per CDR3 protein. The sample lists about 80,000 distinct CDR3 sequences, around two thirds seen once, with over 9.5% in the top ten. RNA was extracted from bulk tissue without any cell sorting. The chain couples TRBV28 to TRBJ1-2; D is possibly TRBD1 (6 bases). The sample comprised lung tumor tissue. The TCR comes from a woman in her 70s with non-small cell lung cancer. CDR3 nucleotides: TGTGCCAGCAGATCGCTCCGGACAGCATTCGCTGATGGCTACACCTTC. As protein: CASRSLRTAFADGYTF.